This is a list of T cell receptor beta chains from one sample in a study of blood T cell repertoires in COVID-19. Clones were read by immunoSEQ multiplex PCR, and TCRdb kept only the in-frame ones, dropping some. Of about 200,000 clones listed, approximately 83% are singletons. Sequencing was carried out using peripheral blood. Receptor source: a man aged 55 to 70 with acute or convalescent COVID-19. CDR3s include the opening cysteine and the closing phenylalanine or tryptophan. The D gene is left open where the match is weak. A row's size may be missing; if present it is once, few, many or a size class.

TRBV19	TRBJ1-2	.	TRBD1	CASSPHTGGPNGYTF	TGTGCCAGTAGTCCCCATACAGGGGGGCCTAATGGCTACACCTTC
TRBV29-1	TRBJ1-2	.	.	CSVLRDTLFYGYTF	TGCAGCGTTCTCCGGGACACCCTTTTCTATGGCTACACCTTC
TRBV9	TRBJ2-2	.	.	CASSVGAEGNTGELFF	TGTGCCAGCAGCGTAGGAGCGGAAGGAAACACCGGGGAGCTGTTTTTT
TRBV27	TRBJ2-1	.	TRBD1	CASSPTPPGQGADEQFF	TGTGCCAGCAGTCCAACTCCCCCGGGACAGGGGGCTGATGAGCAGTTCTTC
TRBV19	TRBJ1-5	.	.	CASSRREGGMDQPQHF	TGTGCCAGTAGCCGACGGGAGGGAGGGATGGATCAGCCCCAGCATTTT
TRBV7-2	TRBJ1-5	.	.	CASSFRGRDQPQHF	TGTGCCAGCAGCTTTAGGGGCCGGGATCAGCCCCAGCATTTT
TRBV18	TRBJ2-2	.	TRBD1	CASSPPDRGPDGELFF	TGTGCCAGCTCACCACCGGACAGGGGGCCCGACGGGGAGCTGTTTTTT
TRBV18	TRBJ1-4	.	.	CASSPLGTLEKLFF	TGTGCCAGCTCACCACTGGGGACACTTGAAAAACTGTTTTTT
TRBV6-5	TRBJ2-3	.	TRBD1	CASNRQGWDTQYF	TGTGCCAGCAACCGACAGGGGTGGGATACGCAGTATTTT
TRBV20-1	TRBJ2-1	.	.	CSASDLAGRSSYNEQFF	TGCAGTGCTAGTGATCTCGCGGGAAGGAGCTCCTACAATGAGCAGTTCTTC
TRBV3-1/TRBV3-2	TRBJ1-1	.	.	CASSPAYLGGAGPTEAFF	TGTGCCAGCAGCCCGGCCTACCTGGGGGGGGCGGGTCCCACTGAAGCTTTCTTT
TRBV5-1	TRBJ2-1	.	TRBD2	CASSFEASGGREQFF	TGCGCCAGCAGCTTTGAGGCTAGCGGGGGGAGGGAGCAGTTCTTC
TRBV2	TRBJ2-2	.	.	CASRGAGGNTGELFF	TGTGCCAGCAGGGGCGCCGGAGGAAACACCGGGGAGCTGTTTTTT
TRBV5-6	TRBJ2-7	few	TRBD2	CASSPPSGRASIEQYF	TGTGCCAGCAGCCCTCCTAGCGGGAGGGCCTCGATCGAGCAGTACTTC
TRBV6-1	TRBJ2-3	.	TRBD1	CASSEGTGVSTDTQYF	TGTGCCAGCAGTGAAGGAACAGGGGTCTCCACAGATACGCAGTATTTT
TRBV9	TRBJ1-6	.	.	CASSTFNSPLHF	TGTGCCAGCAGCACTTTTAATTCACCCCTCCACTTT
TRBV5-1	TRBJ2-2	.	TRBD1	CASSLTGGIGGELFF	TGCGCCAGCAGCTTGACAGGGGGCATCGGCGGGGAGCTGTTTTTT
TRBV27	TRBJ2-7	.	TRBD1	CASSLAGTGFYEQYF	TGTGCCAGCAGTTTAGCCGGGACAGGGTTCTACGAGCAGTACTTC
TRBV2	TRBJ2-5	.	TRBD2	CASTGTSGRAVGETQYF	TGTGCCAGCACCGGGACTAGCGGGAGGGCCGTTGGAGAGACCCAGTACTTC
TRBV7-2	TRBJ2-3	.	.	CASSPLQEDTQYF	TGTGCCAGCAGCCCCCTCCAAGAGGATACGCAGTATTTT
TRBV7-2	TRBJ2-3	.	.	CASSPGRPVVDTQYF	TGTGCCAGCAGCCCGGGTAGACCAGTGGTAGATACGCAGTATTTT
TRBV28	TRBJ1-6	.	.	CASSAAGFKNSPLHF	TGTGCCAGCAGCGCGGCGGGGTTTAAAAATTCACCCCTCCACTTT
TRBV7-2	TRBJ2-3	.	TRBD2	CASSLPQASGIRVQYF	TGTGCCAGCAGCCTACCTCAGGCCAGCGGGATCAGGGTTCAGTATTTT
TRBV6-6	TRBJ1-4	.	TRBD1	CASSPSTGTNEKLFF	TGTGCCAGCAGTCCATCGACAGGGACTAATGAAAAACTGTTTTTT
TRBV6-1	TRBJ2-7	.	.	CASSDGGSRYEQYF	TGTGCCAGCAGTGATGGCGGGTCCCGCTACGAGCAGTACTTC
TRBV6-1	TRBJ2-7	.	.	CASSETGQGITYEQYF	TGTGCCAGCAGTGAAACAGGGCAGGGCATAACCTACGAGCAGTACTTC
TRBV11-1	TRBJ1-1	.	.	CASSQISGGTTEAFF	TGTGCCAGCAGCCAAATTTCCGGGGGGACAACTGAAGCTTTCTTT
TRBV28	TRBJ1-5	.	.	CACRQGNQPQHF	TGTGCCTGCCGGCAGGGCAATCAGCCCCAGCATTTT
TRBV9	TRBJ1-2	.	.	CASSFSGVFLGYTF	TGTGCCAGCAGCTTCAGCGGGGTCTTCCTTGGCTACACCTTC
TRBV27	TRBJ1-5	.	.	CASSLNVQRNQPQHF	TGTGCCAGCAGTTTAAACGTACAACGCAATCAGCCCCAGCATTTT
TRBV9	TRBJ1-5	.	.	CASGGPDRNQPQHF	TGTGCCAGCGGGGGCCCAGACCGCAATCAGCCCCAGCATTTT
TRBV12-1	TRBJ2-5	.	.	CASSYTSGEETQYF	TGTGCCAGCAGCTACACGAGCGGTGAAGAGACCCAGTACTTC
TRBV30	TRBJ2-1	many	.	CAWRRSGSSYNEQFF	TGTGCCTGGCGCCGTAGCGGCAGCTCCTACAATGAGCAGTTCTTC
TRBV5-1	TRBJ2-5	.	.	CASSLKEETQYF	TGCGCCAGCAGCTTGAAGGAGGAGACCCAGTACTTC
TRBV19	TRBJ2-1	.	TRBD2	CASSRQRGINEQFF	TGTGCCAGTAGTCGACAGCGGGGAATAAATGAGCAGTTCTTC
TRBV5-4	TRBJ2-1	.	.	CASSKGLPGFSEQFF	TGTGCCAGCAGCAAGGGACTTCCAGGGTTTAGTGAGCAGTTCTTC
TRBV19	TRBJ1-5	once	.	CASSIASGSNQPQHF	TGTGCCAGTAGTATAGCCAGCGGGTCGAATCAGCCCCAGCATTTT
TRBV18	TRBJ2-7	.	TRBD1	CASSPGTGGYEQYF	TGTGCCAGCTCACCGGGGACAGGGGGCTACGAGCAGTACTTC
TRBV19	TRBJ2-1	once	.	CASSIDRRGQGEQFF	TGTGCCAGTAGTATAGATCGTAGGGGCCAGGGTGAGCAGTTCTTC
TRBV5-8	TRBJ2-1	.	TRBD2	CASSRSLAGISYNEQFF	TGTGCCAGCAGCAGATCATTAGCGGGAATTTCCTACAATGAGCAGTTCTTC
TRBV27	TRBJ2-2	.	.	CASSLTGANTGELFF	TGTGCCAGCAGTCTGACAGGAGCGAACACCGGGGAGCTGTTTTTT
TRBV5-4	TRBJ2-7	.	.	CASSSGQGNEQYF	TGTGCCAGCAGCTCTGGCCAGGGAAACGAGCAGTACTTC
TRBV27	TRBJ2-7	.	.	CASSLWGPKNEQYF	TGTGCCAGCAGTTTATGGGGCCCGAAAAACGAGCAGTACTTC
TRBV27	TRBJ1-5	.	.	CASRTSRLKDQPQHF	TGTGCCAGCAGGACAAGTAGGCTTAAAGATCAGCCCCAGCATTTT
TRBV11-2	TRBJ2-7	.	TRBD1	CASSSTGVGEQYF	TGTGCCAGCAGCTCGACAGGGGTAGGCGAGCAGTACTTC
TRBV27	TRBJ2-2	.	TRBD2	CASSPSSGRAPRELFF	TGTGCCAGCAGTCCATCTAGCGGGAGGGCCCCAAGGGAGCTGTTTTTT
TRBV9	TRBJ2-2	.	TRBD2	CASSVTSGNTGELFF	TGTGCCAGCAGCGTGACTAGCGGGAACACCGGGGAGCTGTTTTTT
TRBV4-1	TRBJ2-3	.	.	CASSLQGSDTQYF	TGCGCCAGCAGCTTACAGGGCTCAGATACGCAGTATTTT
TRBV29-1	TRBJ2-1	.	.	CSVEGRATSYNEQFF	TGCAGCGTTGAAGGGCGGGCTACCTCCTACAATGAGCAGTTCTTC
TRBV28	TRBJ2-7	.	.	CASSLWNSDSYEQYF	TGTGCCAGCAGTTTATGGAATAGCGACTCCTACGAGCAGTACTTC
TRBV3-1/TRBV3-2	TRBJ1-3	.	.	CASSKYGVSVNTIYF	TGTGCCAGCAGCAAATACGGGGTATCGGTAAACACCATATATTTT
TRBV10-3	TRBJ2-3	.	TRBD2	CAISQHRTSGSTDTQYF	TGTGCCATCAGCCAACATCGGACTAGCGGGAGCACAGATACGCAGTATTTT
TRBV5-1	TRBJ2-7	.	.	CATMSGDLFGEQYF	TGCGCCACCATGTCGGGGGACCTGTTCGGAGAGCAGTACTTC